These 21 T cell receptor beta chains came from one sample sequenced in a study of circulating CD8 cells and anti-PD-1 response in melanoma. Each library started from roughly 15 ng of total RNA using the QIAseq Immune Repertoire TCR panel. TCRdb fed the reads into MiXCR, producing one record per CDR3 protein. The repertoire holds some 860 distinct CDR3 sequences, with about 7.7% as singletons. Sorting of live CD3+CD8+TCRalphabeta+ cells by PD-1 and/or TIGIT gave four subsets. The specimen was CD8+ T cells from PBMCs, collected at baseline or after one month of anti-PD-1 therapy (not recorded which). The receptors originated from a human donor with melanoma.

Within the sample, this clonotype is large. This CDR3 reads CASSETSGAYNEQFF. The CDR3, as DNA: TGTGCCAGCAGTGAAACTAGCGGGGCGTACAATGAGCAGTTCTTC. The V gene is TRBV2, the J gene TRBJ2-1, with 10 bases matching TRBD2. CDR1 and CDR2 from the germline V gene are SNHLY and FYNNEI. CDR3 length: 15 residues. With 2 bases clipped from V and 4 bases from J, the junction kept 2 bases outside the gene matches.

In this sample, this clonotype is hyperexpanded (1% or more). The chain uses TRBV28 and TRBJ2-1, with D tentatively TRBD1 (6 bases). Between the trimmed V and J ends, which lost 3 bases and 3 bases, there was a span of 9 bases. The CDR3 spans 14 residues. Germline V gene lookup returns CDR1 MDHEN and CDR2 SYDVKM. The CDR3 sequence: CASSFEGGYNEQFF. CDR3 coding DNA: TGTGCCAGCAGTTTTGAAGGGGGCTACAATGAGCAGTTCTTC.

By proportion, this clonotype is large. The chain carries TRBV5-4 and TRBJ2-1, with D uncertain. This CDR3 spans 13 amino acids. CDR1 and CDR2 from the germline V gene are SGHNT and YYREEE (reference sequence). Trimming removed 0 bases from V and 5 bases from J, with 6 bases in between. The CDR3 DNA sequence: TGTGCCAGCAGCTTGGACTCTCACAATGAGCAGTTCTTC. It encodes CASSLDSHNEQFF.

This clonotype qualifies as medium-sized. The V gene is TRBV27, the J gene TRBJ1-2; a possible D gene is TRBD1 (6 bases). V lost 10 bases and J 6 bases, leaving 12 bases between the germline ends. The CDR3 runs to 11 residues. Germline lookup yields CDR1 MNHEY and CDR2 SMNVEV (reference sequence). CDR3 sequence: CATGAPDGYTF. Written as DNA, the CDR3 is TGTGCCACGGGGGCCCCGGATGGCTACACCTTC.

This clonotype has only a few counts. A much larger clonotype is one base distant, so this may be a read error. Here the CDR3 omits its conserved ending phenylalanine or tryptophan, so a read error is the likely source. The J gene is TRBJ1-5, the V gene TRBV5-6; D is unclear. Trimming stripped 3 bases from V and 4 bases from J, with 5 bases between. Germline assignment: CDR1 SGHDT and CDR2 YYEEEE. The CDR3 contains 12 residues. The CDR3 loop reads CASSSLNQPQHS. The DNA for the CDR3 is TGTGCCAGCAGCTCCCTTAATCAGCCCCAGCATTCT.

Judged by abundance, this clonotype is medium-sized. The chain couples TRBV30 to TRBJ1-4, with unresolved D. The length of the CDR3 is 11 residues. The germline V gene encodes CDR1 GTSNPN and CDR2 SVGIG (reference sequence). Deletions cut 0 bases from V and 8 bases from J, with 4 bases between. The CDR3 DNA follows: TGTGCCTGGAGTGTAAACGAAAAACTGTTTTTT. This gives the protein CAWSVNEKLFF.

This clonotype is judged medium-sized. The rearrangement joins TRBV29-1 to TRBJ1-4; D is undetermined. The V end was cut by 4 bases, the J end by 3 bases, with 15 bases between. The CDR3 runs 15 residues. Germline V gene sequence: CDR1 SQVTM, CDR2 ANQGSEA. CDR3 sequence: CSVGSSAAPNEKLFF. The CDR3 DNA reads as TGCAGCGTTGGTTCTTCGGCGGCCCCTAATGAAAAACTGTTTTTT.

This clonotype is categorized as medium-sized. This chain links TRBV13 with TRBJ1-3; D is uncertain. Germline assignment: CDR1 PRHDT and CDR2 FYEKMQ (reference sequence). This CDR3 contains 16 residues. Trimming shortened V by 3 bases and J by 0 bases, and 12 bases separated the two germline ends. The CDR3 DNA reads as TGTGCCAGCAGCTTCCTCGCGGGTAGCTCTGGAAACACCATATATTTT. Residues: CASSFLAGSSGNTIYF.

By proportion, this clonotype is large. The chain combines TRBV5-5 with TRBJ2-7; perhaps TRBD1 as D (6 bases). Germline assignment: CDR1 SGHKS and CDR2 YYEKEE (reference sequence). This CDR3 region has 15 residues. V was cut by 0 bases and J by 3 bases, with 13 bases left in between. CDR3 DNA: TGTGCCAGCAGCTTGGAGCAGGGGATAGTCTACGAGCAGTACTTC. This translates into CASSLEQGIVYEQYF.

To note about this clonotype: This may stem from a read error, because a much larger clone lies one nucleotide away. V gene TRBV19 combines with J gene TRBJ1-5; D not resolved. CDR1 and CDR2 from the germline V gene are LNHDA and SQIVND (reference sequence). Trimming removed 6 bases at V and 2 bases at J, with 5 bases between. The CDR3 spans 12 residues. The CDR3 DNA is TGTGCCAGTAGGGCAGGCAATCAGCCCCAGCATTTT. Translating it yields CASRAGNQPQHF.

This clonotype qualifies as medium-sized. V is TRBV28 and J is TRBJ2-7, with D maybe TRBD1 (7 bases). CDR3 length: 16 residues. The V end lost 8 bases, the J end lost 6 bases, and 26 bases lay between the germline ends. Germline V lookup: CDR1 MDHEN, CDR2 SYDVKM. The CDR3 DNA reads TGTGCCAGCCGAGCTCGAGACAGGACTAAGGGGGCCGAGCAGTACTTC. Encoded protein: CASRARDRTKGAEQYF. Variable domain in full (rest from reference TRBV28 and TRBJ2-7): DVKVTQSSRYLVKRTGEKVFLECVQDMDHENMFWYRQDPGLGLRLIYFSYDVKMKEKGDIPEGYSVSREKKERFSLILESASTNQTSMYLCASRARDRTKGAEQYFGPGTRLTVT.

In this sample, this clonotype is medium-sized. The chain uses TRBV19 and TRBJ1-1, with 7 bases matching TRBD1. This CDR3 has 12 residues. Per germline, CDR1 LNHDA and CDR2 SQIVND (reference sequence). Trimming took 3 bases from V and 11 from J; bases not matched to a gene: 6. DNA for the CDR3: TGTGCCAGTAGTATTGGAGGGGGCGCCGCTTTCTTT. It is translated as CASSIGGGAAFF. The whole variable domain, filled in from reference TRBV19 and TRBJ1-1, reads DGGITQSPKYLFRKEGQNVTLSCEQNLNHDAMYWYRQDPGQGLRLIYYSQIVNDFQKGDIAEGYSVSREKKESFPLTVTSAQKNPTAFYLCASSIGGGAAFFGQGTRLTVV.

A word on this clonotype: This sequence may be a read error, since a much larger clone differs from it by one base. The CDR3 sequence: CASGPEGTSSYEQYF. The CDR3 bases are TGTGCCAGCGGCCCAGAGGGGACTAGCTCCTACGAGCAGTACTTC. V usage is TRBV7-3 and J usage is TRBJ2-7; 8 bases match TRBD2. This CDR3 region has 15 residues. V was clipped by 8 bases and J by 0 bases; unmatched bases: 9. Germline values: CDR1 SGHTA, CDR2 FQGTGA. The full variable domain, in which reference TRBV7-3 and TRBJ2-7 provide the parts outside the CDR3, is GAGVSQTPSNKVTEKGKYVELRCDPISGHTALYWYRQSLGQGPEFLIYFQGTGAADDSGLPNDRFFAVRPEGSVSTLKIQRTERGDSAVYLCASGPEGTSSYEQYFGPGTRLTVT.

Relative to its sample, this clonotype is large. The CDR3 sequence: CASGLSSGANVLTF. CDR3 DNA: TGTGCCAGCGGGCTTAGCTCTGGGGCCAACGTCCTGACTTTC. This chain uses TRBV6-1 with TRBJ2-6; D not certain. This CDR3 has 14 amino acids. Germline V CDR1 and CDR2: MNHNS, SASEGT. V was trimmed by 8 bases and J by 0 bases, leaving 8 bases between them.

This clonotype is judged large. V usage is TRBV28 and J usage is TRBJ2-3; D remains ambiguous. V was pared by 3 bases and J by 4 bases, with 5 bases between. Looked up from germline, CDR1 is MDHEN and CDR2 is SYDVKM. The CDR3 runs to 12 residues. CDR3 sequence: CASSLEPDTQYF. As DNA, the CDR3 is TGTGCCAGCAGTTTGGAACCAGATACGCAGTATTTT.

This clonotype is large (0.1 to 1%). V and J are TRBV28 and TRBJ2-7, with TRBD1 identical over 8 bases. The V and J ends lost 5 bases and 3 bases, in that order; junction bases with no gene match: 15. This CDR3 spans 17 amino acids. Germline V lookup: CDR1 MDHEN, CDR2 SYDVKM. The CDR3 nucleotides are TGTGCCAGCAGTACCTTGGGGCAGGGGGCGCTCAGCTACGAGCAGTACTTC. It yields the protein CASSTLGQGALSYEQYF.

By share of the sample, this clonotype is medium-sized (0.01 to 0.1%). This rearrangement joins TRBV5-4 to TRBJ2-2; D gene ambiguous. Germline CDR1 and CDR2: SGHNT and YYREEE (reference sequence). Trimming left V 6 bases short and J 1 base short, with 10 bases between. The CDR3 is made up of 14 amino acids. Here the CDR3 DNA reads TGTGCCAGCACCCCGGCAGAGAACACCGGGGAGCTGTTTTTT. Encoded protein: CASTPAENTGELFF.

Sample share makes this clonotype medium-sized. The CDR3 loop is CASSPVQRGSYEQYF. The CDR3 DNA reads as TGTGCCAGCAGCCCGGTCCAGCGGGGTTCCTACGAGCAGTACTTC. This chain joins TRBV7-8 and TRBJ2-7; 7 bases are shared with TRBD2. This CDR3 spans 15 amino acids. CDR1 SGHVS and CDR2 FQNEAQ come from the germline V gene. The junction had 8 bases not matched to a gene; V was cut back by 5 bases and J by 1 base.

This clonotype was detected only a few times. The chain links TRBV4-1 to TRBJ2-3; D possibly corresponds to TRBD1 (6 bases). V dropped 3 bases and J dropped 3 bases, with 13 bases sitting between them. Germline V gene sequence: CDR1 MGHRA, CDR2 YSYEKL. This CDR3 has 15 amino acids. The CDR3 loop is CASSHWAGETDTQYF. The CDR3, as DNA: TGCGCCAGCAGCCACTGGGCAGGGGAAACAGATACGCAGTATTTT.

This clonotype is medium-sized by share. V usage is TRBV19 and J usage is TRBJ2-3; TRBD1 matches at 10 bases. There are 16 residues in the CDR3. CDR1 is LNHDA, CDR2 SQIVND, per germline (reference sequence). Trimming cost V 5 bases and J 4 bases; bases outside gene matches: 9. CDR3 nucleotides: TGTGCCAGTAGTCCCCGGACAGGGGGAATCTCAGATACGCAGTATTTT. This codes for CASSPRTGGISDTQYF.

In its sample, this clonotype is medium-sized (0.01 to 0.1%). The rearrangement joins TRBV7-3 to TRBJ1-3; D is unresolved. Germline CDR1 SGHTA, CDR2 FQGTGA. The germline V and J ends were trimmed by 4 bases and 4 bases, with 5 bases remaining between them. This CDR3 comprises 12 residues. The CDR3 DNA follows: TGTGCCAGCAGCTCAGGAGGAAACACCATATATTTT. Translated, it gives CASSSGGNTIYF.